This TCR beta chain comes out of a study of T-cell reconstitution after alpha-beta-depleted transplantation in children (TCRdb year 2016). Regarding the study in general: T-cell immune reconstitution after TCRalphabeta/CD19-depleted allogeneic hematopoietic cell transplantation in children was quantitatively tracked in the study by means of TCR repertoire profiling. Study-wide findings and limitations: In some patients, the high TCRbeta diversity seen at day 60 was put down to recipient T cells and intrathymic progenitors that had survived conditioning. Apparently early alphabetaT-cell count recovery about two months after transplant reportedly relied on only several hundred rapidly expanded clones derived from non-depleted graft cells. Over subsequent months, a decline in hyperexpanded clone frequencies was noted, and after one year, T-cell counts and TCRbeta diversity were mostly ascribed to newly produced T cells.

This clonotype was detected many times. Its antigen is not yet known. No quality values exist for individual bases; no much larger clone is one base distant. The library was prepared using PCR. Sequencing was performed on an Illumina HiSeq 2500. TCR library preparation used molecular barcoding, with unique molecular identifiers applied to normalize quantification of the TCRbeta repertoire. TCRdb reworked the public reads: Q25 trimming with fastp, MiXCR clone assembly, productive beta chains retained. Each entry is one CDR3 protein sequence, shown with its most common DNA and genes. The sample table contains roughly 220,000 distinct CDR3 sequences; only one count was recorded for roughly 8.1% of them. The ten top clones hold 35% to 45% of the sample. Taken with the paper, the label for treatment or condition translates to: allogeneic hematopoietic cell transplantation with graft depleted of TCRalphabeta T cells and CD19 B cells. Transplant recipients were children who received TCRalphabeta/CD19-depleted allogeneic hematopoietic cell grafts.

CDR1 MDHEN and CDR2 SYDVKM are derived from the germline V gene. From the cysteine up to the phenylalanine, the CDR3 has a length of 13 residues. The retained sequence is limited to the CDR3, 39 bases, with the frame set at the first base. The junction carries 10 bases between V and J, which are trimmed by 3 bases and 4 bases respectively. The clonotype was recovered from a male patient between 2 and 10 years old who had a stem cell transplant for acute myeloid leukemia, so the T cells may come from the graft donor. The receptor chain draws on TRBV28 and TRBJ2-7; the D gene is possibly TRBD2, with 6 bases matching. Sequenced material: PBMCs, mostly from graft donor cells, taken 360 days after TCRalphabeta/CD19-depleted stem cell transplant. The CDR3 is CASSLGEVYEQYF. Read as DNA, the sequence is TGTGCCAGCAGTTTGGGGGAGGTTTACGAGCAGTACTTC.